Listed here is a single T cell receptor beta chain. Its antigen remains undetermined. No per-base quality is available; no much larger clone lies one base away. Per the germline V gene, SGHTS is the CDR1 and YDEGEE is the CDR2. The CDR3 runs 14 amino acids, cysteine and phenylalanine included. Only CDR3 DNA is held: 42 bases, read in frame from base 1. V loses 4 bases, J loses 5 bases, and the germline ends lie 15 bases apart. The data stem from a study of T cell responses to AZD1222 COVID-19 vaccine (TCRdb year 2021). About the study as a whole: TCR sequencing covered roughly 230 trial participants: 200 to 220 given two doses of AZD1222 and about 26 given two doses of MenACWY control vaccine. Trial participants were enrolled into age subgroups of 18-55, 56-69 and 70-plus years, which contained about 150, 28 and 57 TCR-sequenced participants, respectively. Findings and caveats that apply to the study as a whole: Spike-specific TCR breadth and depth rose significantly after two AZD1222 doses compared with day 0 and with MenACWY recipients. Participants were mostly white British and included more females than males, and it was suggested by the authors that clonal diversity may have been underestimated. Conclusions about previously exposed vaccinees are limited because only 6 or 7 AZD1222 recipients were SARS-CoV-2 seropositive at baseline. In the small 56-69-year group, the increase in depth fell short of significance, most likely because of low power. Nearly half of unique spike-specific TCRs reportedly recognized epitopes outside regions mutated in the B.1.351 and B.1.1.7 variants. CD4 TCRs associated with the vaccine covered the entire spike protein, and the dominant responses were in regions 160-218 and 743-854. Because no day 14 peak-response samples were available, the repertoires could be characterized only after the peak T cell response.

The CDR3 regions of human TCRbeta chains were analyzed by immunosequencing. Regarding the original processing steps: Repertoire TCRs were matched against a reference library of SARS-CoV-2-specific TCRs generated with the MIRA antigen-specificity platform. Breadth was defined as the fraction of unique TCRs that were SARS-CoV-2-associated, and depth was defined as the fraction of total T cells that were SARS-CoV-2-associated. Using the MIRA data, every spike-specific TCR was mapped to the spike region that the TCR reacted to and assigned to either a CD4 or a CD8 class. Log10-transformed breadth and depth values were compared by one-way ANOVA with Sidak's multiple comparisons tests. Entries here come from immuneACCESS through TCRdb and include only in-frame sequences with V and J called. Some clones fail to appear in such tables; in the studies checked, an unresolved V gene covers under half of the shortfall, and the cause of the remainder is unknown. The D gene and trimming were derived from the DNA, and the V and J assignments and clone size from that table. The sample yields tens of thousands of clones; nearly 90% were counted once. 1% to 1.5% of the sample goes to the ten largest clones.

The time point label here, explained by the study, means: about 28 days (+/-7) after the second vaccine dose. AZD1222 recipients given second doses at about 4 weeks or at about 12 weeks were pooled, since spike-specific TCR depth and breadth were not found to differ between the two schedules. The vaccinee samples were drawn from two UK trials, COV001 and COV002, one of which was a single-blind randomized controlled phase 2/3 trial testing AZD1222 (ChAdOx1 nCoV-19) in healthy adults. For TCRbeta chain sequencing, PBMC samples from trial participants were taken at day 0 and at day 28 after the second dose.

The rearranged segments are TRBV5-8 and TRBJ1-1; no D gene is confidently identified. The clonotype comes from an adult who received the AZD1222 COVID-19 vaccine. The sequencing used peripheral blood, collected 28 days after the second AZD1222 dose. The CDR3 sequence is CASSPGVVSTEAFF. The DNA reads TGTGCCAGCAGCCCTGGGGTCGTTTCTACTGAAGCTTTCTTT.